The 10 T cell receptor beta chains given below trace back to one sample, sequenced in a study of blood T cells in healthy people across ages. A J-beta primer mix and a sample-barcoded 5' primer were used in a second PCR of roughly 7 to 12 cycles. TCRdb re-analysed the 5' RACE reads in MiXCR, keeping a single row per CDR3 protein. The table records 1,800,000 or so distinct CDR3 sequences, about two fifths of them present only once. Sample: blood. The receptors were sampled from a human donor in good health.

Comments on this clonotype: A single base separates this from a much larger clone, so it may be a read error. This sequence joins TRBV10-3 and TRBJ2-4, with D perhaps TRBD2 (7 bases). CDR3 size: 16 residues. V was shortened by 0 bases and J by 13 bases, with 22 bases between the two germline ends. Germline CDR1 and CDR2: ENHRY and SYGVKD. The DNA for the CDR3 is TGTGCCATCAGTGAGTCGACTCTGGCGGGGGACAATGAGCAGTACTTC. This translates into CAISESTLAGDNEQYF.

The J gene is TRBJ2-3, the V gene TRBV10-3, with TRBD2 matching over 11 bases. J was trimmed by 3 bases and V by 6 bases; bases with no gene match: 2. CDR3 length: 14 amino acids. CDR1 and CDR2 from the germline V gene are ENHRY and SYGVKD. The CDR3 loop reads CAISGLAGTDTQYF. In nucleotides, the CDR3 is TGTGCCATCAGCGGACTAGCGGGTACAGATACGCAGTATTTT.

A remark on this clonotype: One junction end disagrees with the germline gene, perhaps due to a read error. V and J are TRBV6-6 and TRBJ1-2; D not certain. Germline lookup yields CDR1 MNHNY and CDR2 SVGAGI (reference sequence). CDR3 length equals 13 residues. The CDR3 DNA reads TGTGCCAGCGGTTACATTTCGAACGATGGCTACACCTTC. Translated, it gives CASGYISNDGYTF.

V gene TRBV4-3 combines with J gene TRBJ2-7, with 7 bases that match TRBD1. The CDR3 contains 16 residues. CDR1 and CDR2 (germline): LGHNA, YSLEER. The ends lost 0 bases at V and 1 base at J; junction bases unmatched: 6. The CDR3 reads CASSQDGTAASYEQYF. The CDR3 DNA sequence: TGCGCCAGCAGCCAAGATGGGACAGCAGCTTCCTACGAGCAGTACTTC.

V usage is TRBV20-1 and J usage is TRBJ1-4, with 9 bases that match TRBD1. The V segment lost 6 bases and the J segment 7 bases; nucleotides outside the gene matches: 6. The germline gives CDR1 DFQATT, CDR2 SNEGSKA (reference sequence). The CDR3 length is 13 residues. In DNA form, the CDR3 reads TGCAGTGCCATACAGGGGGCAAGTGAAAAACTGTTTTTT. Encoded protein: CSAIQGASEKLFF.

This clonotype appeared a few times. A much larger clonotype is one base distant, so this may be a read error. The V and J genes are TRBV3-1 and TRBJ2-6; D uncertain. CDR3 size: 15 residues. V was clipped by 0 bases and J by 0 bases, with 3 bases between them. The germline V gene has CDR1 LGHDT and CDR2 YNNKEL (reference sequence). The CDR3 coding sequence is TGTGCCAGCAGCCAAGACGGCTCTGGGGCCAACGTCCTGACTTTC. Translation gives CASSQDGSGANVLTF.

The rearrangement joins TRBV29-1 to TRBJ1-1, with TRBD1 matching 8 bases. This CDR3 comprises 14 residues. The germline V gene has CDR1 SQVTM and CDR2 ANQGSEA. Trimming at V came to 4 bases and at J to 4 bases, leaving 8 bases not matched to a gene. The CDR3 bases are TGCAGCGTTGGGGGGCGGACAGGGACCACTGAAGCTTTCTTT. Translation: CSVGGRTGTTEAFF.

Details on this clonotype: At one of its ends the junction is not consistent with the germline gene, which may arise from a read error. This rearrangement joins TRBV18 to TRBJ2-7; perhaps D is TRBD1 or TRBD2 (6 bases each). Germline V gives CDR1 KGHSH, CDR2 LQKENI. This CDR3 has 15 amino acids. The CDR3 bases are TGTGCCAGCCCACCACCACAGGGAGGCCCCTACGAGCAGTACTTC. It yields the protein CASPPPQGGPYEQYF.

This clonotype was recorded a few times. The genes are TRBV28 and TRBJ2-1; D not resolved. V gave up 7 bases and J gave up 8 bases, with 18 bases separating them. Germline lookup yields CDR1 MDHEN and CDR2 SYDVKM. The CDR3 runs to 14 residues. CDR3 DNA sequence: TGTGCCAGCACCTCAACCTTCTCGGCGGATGAGCAGTTCTTC. As protein: CASTSTFSADEQFF.

There are a few counts of this clonotype. This sequence joins TRBV5-1 and TRBJ2-1; the D gene is possibly TRBD2 (5 bases). This CDR3 is 14 amino acids long. Trimming cost V 0 bases and J 9 bases, with 13 bases left between them. Germline V lookup: CDR1 SGHRS, CDR2 YFSETQ. DNA for the CDR3: TGCGCCAGCAGCTTGGCTAGCAGTCCGGGTGAGCAGTTCTTC. It is translated as CASSLASSPGEQFF.